This T cell receptor beta chain stems from a study of cytomegalovirus exposure and HLA in healthy donors (dated by TCRdb to the late 2010s). As for the study more broadly: In an earlier analysis of fewer than 750 of the donors, approximately 260 Gb of sequence data and 117 million unique TCR beta sequences from about 179 million T cells were reported. An early release that covered some 640 HLA-typed donors contained approximately 300 gigabases of sequencing data and around 80 million unique TCR sequences. The genetic ancestry cluster associated with self-reported Caucasian donors included roughly 84% of the roughly 360 genotyped donors. The study was designed to test whether signatures of past pathogen exposure could be identified by cataloging public T cell receptors. Using immunosequencing, the study profiled T cell repertoires from fewer than 700 subjects and related those repertoires to cytomegalovirus serostatus. Along with the roughly 700-subject first cohort, a separate validation cohort of over a hundred different subjects was used. The study combined high-throughput TCR immunosequencing, statistical association of individual TCRs with disease status, and machine learning to predict cytomegalovirus infection status. A later analysis re-analyzed previously published TCR beta repertoires from roughly 600 donors and added high-resolution HLA genotyping to study TCR occurrence patterns. In the later analysis, no new phenotypic data were used to find candidate immune exposures; instead, reliance was placed on TCR beta sequences and their occurrence across donors. An earlier analysis of a few hundred of the donors applied high-throughput TCR beta sequencing to assess whether each TCR beta V gene segment acted as functional or pseudogenic. Donor age, sex, ethnicity and CMV serostatus were compiled together with the repertoire data. Genome-wide SNP genotypes for about 65% of the 666 donors were used in a later genetic analysis, which treated that subset as a discovery cohort. Every discovery cohort repertoire had been produced on one sequencing platform. HLA typing covered class I and class II loci at four-digit resolution. Typing coverage varied by locus: roughly 629-630 donors for A, B, C, DRB1 and DQB1; 500 to 550 for DQA1; nearly 610 for DPA1; around 490 for DPB1. Because of strong linkage in the cohort, roughly five DR-DQ haplotypes were treated as single units for association and clustering. Across approximately 400 genotyped donors of the cohort, an average of approximately 240,000 unique TCR beta nucleotide sequences per donor were sequenced, and roughly 20% of those sequences were non-productive.

The investigation overall reported the following: A later analysis found that TCR association rates varied across HLA loci, with DRB1 alleles showing the most associated TCRs and HLA-C alleles the fewest. At a false discovery rate of 0.05, a later analysis linked 16,951 TCR beta sequences to specific HLA alleles. The earlier analysis of about 600 of the donors excluded approximately 15 rarely observed V segments, including chromosome 9 orphons, because counts were too low. A later genetic analysis associated a missense DCLRE1C variant with V-gene and J-gene trimming of TCR beta chains, and an independent cohort replicated the association. Assigning TCR associations to individual alleles was difficult when HLA alleles, especially DR and DQ, strongly co-occurred. In vitro tests confirmed that a few of the cytomegalovirus-associated TCR beta chains recognize cytomegalovirus antigens. The sequencing pipeline was judged likely to have produced a cluster of highly shared sequence variants as a technical artifact. According to a later analysis, most CMV-associated TCR beta chains appeared to be HLA-restricted, and the HLA associations seemed to be driven largely by CMV exposure. In both the original and validation cohorts, the classifier was reported to diagnose cytomegalovirus status with high specificity and sensitivity. In the study, around 150 TCR beta chains were listed as associated with cytomegalovirus. According to the authors, the approach could potentially be generalized to other disease states and immunological phenotypes. In a later analysis, HLA-associated TCR beta chains showed more clonal expansion and lower generation probabilities than non-associated chains that were equally common. A further reported finding was that TCR beta sequences accurately predicted the HLA-A and HLA-B alleles for most subjects in the first cohort. Linkage disequilibrium might explain the correlated functional status among segregating V segments, but an unknown experimental factor could not be excluded. Sequencing depth was assumed to be roughly uniform across donors in the presence/absence analyses, though that assumption may not hold. According to a later genetic analysis, donors in an Asian-associated ancestry cluster had fewer N-insertions in productive TCRs than the approximately 650-donor mean. In this cohort, only TCR beta chains were sequenced, and detectable features were limited by the absence of alpha or paired-chain data. According to a later analysis, parvovirus B19, influenza, CMV and Epstein-Barr virus appeared linked to several top co-occurrence clusters. The only immune exposure information available for the cohort was CMV serostatus. Most TCR sequences were observed very rarely across donors, whereas some public TCRs were present in many individuals. HLA typing was unavailable for some donors at each locus, so association tests used only the typed subset. In an earlier analysis of more than 450 of the donors, most TCR beta V segments were observed in productive rearrangements about 87% or about 30% of the time, broadly matching IMGT annotations. Some IMGT-functional V segments, including TRBV6-2 and TRBV6-3, could not be distinguished by the 87-base-pair reads and were therefore excluded.

V and J lose 1 base and 3 bases, and a span of 15 bases separates them. From cysteine to phenylalanine, the CDR3 is 17 amino acids long. Only the CDR3 DNA stays, 51 bases, in frame from base 1. The germline V gene specifies MNHNS as CDR1 and SASEGT as CDR2. Worth noting for this clone: Its antigen has not been determined. Within one base of it there is no much larger clone, and no base qualities were kept.

Libraries were prepared through the immunoSEQ multiplex PCR assay. For the multiplex PCR, a mixture combining 60 forward primers for TCR Vbeta segments and 13 reverse primers for TCR Jbeta segments was used. Amplification of the CDR3 region of rearranged TCR beta genes was performed with a multiplex PCR assay on genomic DNA. The Illumina HiSeq System was used to sequence the amplified TCR beta libraries as 87-base-pair reads. In the authors' own workflow: In a later analysis, some 80 million unique TCR beta chains were counted across the 500 to 850 repertoires, and approximately 11 million of these chains were shared by at least two donors. A nearest-neighbor algorithm error-corrected the raw reads and collapsed the reads into unique sequences, merging closely related sequences to remove PCR and sequencing errors. CDR3 sequences were aligned to IMGT reference sequences to assign V, D and J gene segments. Each retained sequence needed at least a six-nucleotide match to both a V gene segment and a J gene segment. Rearrangements were classified as productive when the CDR3 lacked stop codons and remained in frame with V and J, and all other rearrangements were classified as non-productive. Following IMGT convention, CDR3 was defined as the stretch from the second conserved V-encoded cysteine to the conserved J-encoded phenylalanine. The earlier analysis of about 500 of the donors excluded sequences that lacked an unambiguous match to a single V gene segment. An earlier analysis of some 610 of the donors called V segments functional above 56.7% productive rearrangements and segregating when the between-donor standard deviation exceeded 5%. To diagnose cytomegalovirus status from the catalog of TCR beta chain sequences, a statistical classification framework was built. In a later analysis, TCR nucleotide sequences were compared against IMGT/GENE-DB human TR gene sequences so that V and J genes could be assigned. A later analysis assigned CDR3 sequences and most-parsimonious VDJ recombination scenarios with the TCRdist pipeline. In a later analysis, each TCR beta chain was defined by its CDR3 amino acid sequence together with its V-gene family, and reads without a unique V-gene family were excluded. A later analysis removed 450 to 600 highly shared, low-generation-probability nucleotide sequences to deal with suspected cross-contamination and a sequencing artifact. A later analysis calculated a clonal expansion index for each public chain from normalized within-repertoire ranks of inferred template counts. In a later analysis, generation probabilities were computed using a VDJ recombination model fitted to out-of-frame rearrangements, and the results were checked against IGoR. In a later analysis, TCR-TCR, TCR-HLA and TCR-CMV co-occurrence was scored with hypergeometric tests, and a repertoire-size bias correction was applied to TCR pairs. False discovery rates were estimated in a later analysis by permuting HLA or CMV assignments 20 times. In a later analysis, co-occurring TCRs were grouped using DBSCAN, with TCRdist sequence similarity added in when clustering inside HLA-allele-positive subsets. For co-occurrence clustering, repertoires with fewer than 30,000 or more than 120,000 public chains were excluded, along with five repertoires with anomalous nucleotide sharing. TCRdb limited this immuneACCESS table to in-frame rearrangements with V and J called. A share of clones is missing; checked studies link under half to unresolved V genes, and the rest is unexplained. The DNA was the basis for D and trimming; V, J and clone size are from that table. This sample gives more than 150,000 clones in total; less than 90% of them show up just once. Around 0.27% of the sample comes from the top ten.

In total, approximately 690 healthy bone marrow donors made up the cohort. At the time of sampling, every cohort member was nominally healthy, though immune exposures that went unrecorded were likely present. The donor was CMV seronegative and was included in the group of several hundred seronegative cohort members. Every donor gave a peripheral blood sample, and the peripheral blood mononuclear cells from that sample were used for TCR beta sequencing. Genomic DNA extraction from the blood cell samples was performed with the Qiagen DNeasy Blood Extraction Kit. The chain links TRBV6-1 with TRBJ1-4; a tentative D call is TRBD1 (6 bases match). Sequenced sample: PBMCs. The sequence came from a boy aged 5 to 17 in good health and CMV-seronegative. The bases read TGTGCCAGCAGTGAAGTAGCGGGGGGGCCGGCTAATGAAAAACTGTTTTTT. Protein translation: CASSEVAGGPANEKLFF.